A selection of T cell receptor beta chains follows, all from one sample in a study of control samples from healthy donors and cancer patients. Repertoires were generated with immunoSEQ multiplex PCR, while TCRdb's copy carries only in-frame clones and drops some. The sample gives 400,000 to 500,000 clones, 75% to 95% of which show up once; over 5.5% is in the top ten. The material sequenced was PBMCs. The receptors were gathered from a man in his forties or fifties with head and neck cancer. Both conserved end residues are part of each CDR3. The order of the fields is V gene, D gene, clone size, J gene, CDR3 DNA, CDR3 protein. D genes are given only for firm matches. Rows may omit the clone size; those that give it use once, few, many or a size class.

TRBV7-2,-,once,TRBJ1-1,TGTGCCAGCAGAATTACCCGGAACACTGAAGCTTTCTTT,CASRITRNTEAFF
TRBV11-3,-,-,TRBJ2-1,TGTGCCAGCAGCCCCCCCGGGGCGTACAATGAGCAGTTCTTC,CASSPPGAYNEQFF
TRBV2,-,-,TRBJ2-2,TGTGCCAGCAGCCAGCTGGGGCAGCGCACCGGGGAGCTGTTTTTT,CASSQLGQRTGELFF
TRBV5-6,-,-,TRBJ1-5,TGTGCCAGCAGCTTGTTGGGGGTAAGCAATCAGCCCCAGCATTTT,CASSLLGVSNQPQHF
TRBV29-1,-,-,TRBJ2-5,TGCAGCGTTGAAGCTCTGGGGGCCAGAGAGACCCAGTACTTC,CSVEALGARETQYF
TRBV29-1,-,-,TRBJ2-3,TGCAGCGTTGAAGAATACAGGAGAAACACAGATACGCAGTATTTT,CSVEEYRRNTDTQYF
TRBV24-1,-,-,TRBJ2-1,TGTGCCACACGCTCGGGAGGGGGCCTGGATGAGCAGTTCTTC,CATRSGGGLDEQFF
TRBV10-1,TRBD1,-,TRBJ1-6,TGCGCCAGCAGTGGCGGACAGGGCCTTTCACCCCTCCACTTT,CASSGGQGLSPLHF
TRBV4-3,-,-,TRBJ1-5,TGCGCCAGCAGCCAAACCGGGGGCAATCAGCCCCAGCATTTT,CASSQTGGNQPQHF
TRBV6-6,-,-,TRBJ1-2,TGTGCCAGCACCCAGGAGAACTATGGCTACACCTTC,CASTQENYGYTF
TRBV7-9,-,-,TRBJ2-5,TGTGCCAGCAGCTTACTAGGGGGCCAAGAGACCCAGTACTTC,CASSLLGGQETQYF
TRBV7-8,TRBD2,-,TRBJ2-7,TGTGCCAGCAGCTCACCGGGGGGAGCGGGGCTCCCCGAGCAGTACTTC,CASSSPGGAGLPEQYF
TRBV14,-,-,TRBJ1-2,TGTGCCAGCAGCCCCCCCCGACCAGCCGGCTACACCTTC,CASSPPRPAGYTF
TRBV7-3,-,-,TRBJ2-3,TGTGCCAGCAGCTACGGGCGGGGCACAGATACGCAGTATTTT,CASSYGRGTDTQYF
TRBV24-1,TRBD1,-,TRBJ1-5,TGTGCCACCAGTGACCGCCGGACAGGGAAGCCCCAGCATTTT,CATSDRRTGKPQHF
TRBV9,-,few,TRBJ2-2,TGTGCCAGCAGCGTAGTGATGAGCGGGGAGCTGTTTTTT,CASSVVMSGELFF
TRBV4-3,-,-,TRBJ2-2,TGCGCCAGCAGCCAAGATCGGATGGGCTACACCGGGGAGCTGTTTTTT,CASSQDRMGYTGELFF
TRBV18,-,-,TRBJ1-1,TGTGCCAGCTCGATGAGCGACCGGGCCTTGAACACTGAAGCTTTCTTT,CASSMSDRALNTEAFF
TRBV3-1/TRBV3-2,-,-,TRBJ1-5,TGTGCCAGCAGCCAAGATTGGGGGATGGGTCAGCCCCAGCATTTT,CASSQDWGMGQPQHF
TRBV7-8,TRBD1,-,TRBJ1-3,TGTGCCAGCAGCTTAGTTCGGACAGGTGGAAACACCATATATTTT,CASSLVRTGGNTIYF
TRBV5-1,TRBD1,-,TRBJ1-5,TGCGCCAGCAGCTTTACAGGGGAACAGCCCCAGCATTTT,CASSFTGEQPQHF
TRBV7-3,-,few,TRBJ2-2,TGTGCCAGCAGCGGACGCGGGGAGCTGTTTTTT,CASSGRGELFF
TRBV6-5,TRBD2,-,TRBJ2-1,TGTGCCAGCAGTTACGCGGGGGTCTCCTACAATGAGCAGTTCTTC,CASSYAGVSYNEQFF
TRBV12-3/TRBV12-4,-,-,TRBJ1-2,TGTGCCAGCAGTTTAGGTAGCGGCTACACCTTC,CASSLGSGYTF
TRBV9,-,-,TRBJ2-7,TGTGCCAGCAGCCCCCGACAGTCTATGAGTTACGAGCAGTACTTC,CASSPRQSMSYEQYF
TRBV18,-,-,TRBJ1-3,TGTGCCAGCTCACCACTAGGCCCAAACCCTACTGGAAACACCATATATTTT,CASSPLGPNPTGNTIYF
TRBV6-5,TRBD2,-,TRBJ2-3,TGTGCCAGCAGGGCTAGCGGGTATACGCAGTATTTT,CASRASGYTQYF
TRBV28,-,-,TRBJ2-7,TGTGCCAGCAGTTTAAGACGGTCGCTCTACGAGCAGTACTTC,CASSLRRSLYEQYF
TRBV5-1,-,-,TRBJ1-1,TGCGCCAGCAGCTTGGCCCAGGTTTCGAACACTGAAGCTTTCTTT,CASSLAQVSNTEAFF
TRBV2,-,-,TRBJ2-7,TGTGCCAGCAGTGGCACAGGTGGAGAGCAGTACTTC,CASSGTGGEQYF
TRBV5-1,-,once,TRBJ2-7,TGCGCCAGCAGCTTCGGGGACGGCTACGAGCAGTACTTC,CASSFGDGYEQYF
TRBV25-1,TRBD2,-,TRBJ2-5,TGTGCCAGCCGACTAGCGGGAGCTGAGACCCAGTACTTC,CASRLAGAETQYF
TRBV9,-,-,TRBJ2-2,TGTGCCAGCAGCGTAGCTACTCGGGGTTCGGAGAACACCGGGGAGCTGTTTTTT,CASSVATRGSENTGELFF
TRBV18,-,-,TRBJ1-3,TGTGCCAGCTCACTTAATTGGCAGGGAGAGCGGAACACCATATATTTT,CASSLNWQGERNTIYF
TRBV19,-,-,TRBJ2-1,TGTGCCAGTAGTTTAGCGACCATACGTGGTGAGCAGTTCTTC,CASSLATIRGEQFF